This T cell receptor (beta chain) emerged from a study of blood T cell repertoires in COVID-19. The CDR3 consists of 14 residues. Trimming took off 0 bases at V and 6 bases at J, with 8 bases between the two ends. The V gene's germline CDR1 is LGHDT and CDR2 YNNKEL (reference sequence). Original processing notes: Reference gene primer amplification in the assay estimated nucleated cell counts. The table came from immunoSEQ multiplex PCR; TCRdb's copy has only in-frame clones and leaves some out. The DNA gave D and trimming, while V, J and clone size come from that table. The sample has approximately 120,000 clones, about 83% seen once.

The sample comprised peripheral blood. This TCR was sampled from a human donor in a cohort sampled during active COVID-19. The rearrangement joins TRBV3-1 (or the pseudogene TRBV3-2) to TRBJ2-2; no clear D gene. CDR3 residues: CASSQDSGSGELFF. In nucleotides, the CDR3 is TGTGCCAGCAGCCAAGATTCGGGTTCCGGGGAGCTGTTTTTT.